One and the same sample provided the 20 T cell receptor beta chains below, sequenced in a study of graft-versus-host responses after intestinal transplantation. Antigen specificity for these receptors is unknown. The protocol was immunoSEQ multiplex PCR, while the TCRdb copy is restricted to in-frame clones and leaves out a portion. The sample contains tens of thousands of clones, roughly 90% of which appear only once. Sequencing used unstimulated CD4+ T cells sorted from spleen or lymph node cells, obtained before transplant. The receptor source for this set is a human donor who was the organ donor for an intestinal transplant.

In the case of this clone: The junction does not match germline at one end; this may be a read error. The chain is built from TRBV18 and TRBJ2-2; D is perhaps TRBD2 (5 bases). The CDR3 sequence is 15 residues long. Germline assignment: CDR1 KGHSH and CDR2 LQKENI. The DNA of the CDR3 is TGTGCCAGCTCACCAACCGACTTGGGTGCCGGGGAGCTGTCTTTT. Translation: CASSPTDLGAGELSF.

Worth noting for this clone: At the DNA level, this CDR3 is encoded by other sequences in the same sample as well. The rearrangement uses TRBV11-2 and TRBJ2-5; D remains ambiguous. Germline V gives CDR1 SGHAT, CDR2 FQNNGV. The CDR3 has 12 residues. V was shortened by 0 bases and J by 5 bases, with 4 bases between the two germline ends. This CDR3 reads CASSLDRETQYF. For the CDR3, the DNA is TGTGCCAGCAGCTTAGATCGGGAGACCCAGTACTTC.

This rearrangement joins TRBV7-9 to TRBJ1-2; no definite D call. The ends were cut back, 5 bases at V and 8 bases at J, with 18 bases in the middle. Germline CDR1 SEHNR, CDR2 FQNEAQ (reference sequence). The CDR3 is 14 residues long. CDR3 coding DNA: TGTGCCAGCAGCCCAGCGGAGGCTGCGGGAGGCTACACCTTC. It translates to CASSPAEAAGGYTF. The whole variable domain, filled in from reference TRBV7-9 and TRBJ1-2, reads DTGVSQNPRHKITKRGQNVTFRCDPISEHNRLYWYRQTLGQGPEFLTYFQNEAQLEKSRLLSDRFSAERPKGSFSTLEIQRTEQGDSAMYLCASSPAEAAGGYTFGSGTRLTVV.

V is TRBV2 and J is TRBJ2-1; 8 bases agree with TRBD1. J lost 7 bases, V lost 5 bases, and 10 bases had no gene match. CDR3 length: 15 amino acids. The germline gives CDR1 SNHLY, CDR2 FYNNEI. The CDR3 nucleotides read TGTGCCAGCAGTCGAACGGGACAGGTCACGAATGAGCAGTTCTTC. This gives the protein CASSRTGQVTNEQFF.

The genes are TRBV28 and TRBJ2-5, with 10 bases matching TRBD2. The CDR3 runs 15 residues. The V gene end was trimmed by 3 bases and the J gene end by 5 bases; junction bases not matched to a gene: 6. Germline V gives CDR1 MDHEN, CDR2 SYDVKM. The CDR3 sequence: CASSFQRGGSETQYF. DNA of the CDR3: TGTGCCAGCAGTTTCCAGCGGGGGGGCTCGGAGACCCAGTACTTC. The complete variable domain, with remaining parts taken from reference TRBV28 and TRBJ2-5, reads DVKVTQSSRYLVKRTGEKVFLECVQDMDHENMFWYRQDPGLGLRLIYFSYDVKMKEKGDIPEGYSVSREKKERFSLILESASTNQTSMYLCASSFQRGGSETQYFGPGTRLLVL.

This clone was counted a few times. The chain combines TRBV2 with TRBJ2-2; D is unclear. V lost 4 bases, J lost 8 bases, and 11 bases lay in between. The CDR3 extends over 13 amino acids. CDR1 and CDR2 from the germline V gene are SNHLY and FYNNEI. This CDR3 reads CASSGQPTGELFF. The CDR3 bases are TGTGCCAGCAGTGGCCAGCCGACTGGGGAGCTGTTTTTT.

The CDR3 DNA reads TGTGCCAGCAGCACACCAGGGCTGGACAGTGAAGCTTTCTTT. Translation gives CASSTPGLDSEAFF. The chain carries TRBV7-9 and TRBJ1-1; D is possibly TRBD1 (6 bases). CDR1 and CDR2 (germline): SEHNR, FQNEAQ (reference sequence). V was cut by 5 bases and J by 7 bases, with 17 bases left in between. CDR3 length: 14 residues.

The rearrangement joins TRBV5-8 to TRBJ2-3; D is uncertain. Germline CDR1 and CDR2: SGHTS and YDEGEE. This CDR3 spans 13 amino acids. Trimming removed 0 bases at V and 8 bases at J, with 10 bases between. In DNA, the CDR3 is TGTGCCAGCAGCTTGGCGGTCACCCCTACGCAGTATTTT. The encoded protein is CASSLAVTPTQYF.

The CDR3 spells CASSLRQGMNTEAFF. The DNA for the CDR3 is TGCGCCAGCAGCCTACGACAGGGGATGAACACTGAAGCTTTCTTT. V is TRBV5-1 and J is TRBJ1-1; 8 bases agree with TRBD1. Trimming removed 4 bases from V and 0 bases from J; junction bases left unmatched: 5. The CDR3 extends over 15 amino acids. CDR1 and CDR2 from the germline V gene are SGHRS and YFSETQ.

The chain has TRBV19 and TRBJ2-2; TRBD2 might be the D (6 bases). CDR3 length: 15 amino acids. CDR1 LNHDA and CDR2 SQIVND come from the germline V gene (reference sequence). V was cut by 7 bases and J by 3 bases, with 15 bases left in between. CDR3 amino acids: CASTSGGIYTGELFF. CDR3 nucleotides: TGTGCCAGTACCTCAGGCGGGATTTACACCGGGGAGCTGTTTTTT.

The chain links TRBV5-8 to TRBJ2-4, with 9 positions matching TRBD2. Germline loops: CDR1 SGHTS, CDR2 YDEGEE. J lost 1 base, V lost 2 bases, and 4 bases had no gene match. The length of the CDR3 is 16 residues. This CDR3 reads CASSFGLALAKNIQYF. DNA for the CDR3: TGTGCCAGCAGCTTCGGACTAGCGCTTGCCAAAAACATTCAGTACTTC.

In regard to this clone: The identical CDR3 is also encoded by other nucleotide sequences in the sample. The CDR3 spells CASSPHSGSTDTQYF. CDR3 DNA sequence: TGTGCCAGCAGCCCTCATAGCGGGAGTACAGATACGCAGTATTTT. The rearrangement links TRBV11-2 to TRBJ2-3; TRBD2 matches at 9 bases. Losses at the gene ends were 5 bases for V and 3 bases for J; bases not matched to a gene: 6. The CDR3 runs 15 residues. Looked up from germline, CDR1 is SGHAT and CDR2 is FQNNGV.

The V call is TRBV5-1, the J call TRBJ1-2, with 7 bases aligning to TRBD1. CDR3 length: 16 amino acids. Germline CDR1 and CDR2: SGHRS and YFSETQ. Trimming cost V 2 bases and J 1 base; bases outside gene matches: 8. CDR3 nucleotide sequence: TGCGCCAGCAGCTTACCAACGGGACAGTTTAACTATGGCTACACCTTC. Residues: CASSLPTGQFNYGYTF.

This chain links TRBV5-1 with TRBJ2-2; 11 bases line up with TRBD1. CDR3 length equals 17 residues. V lost 4 bases to trimming and J lost 4 bases; unmatched junction nucleotides: 9. Germline lookup yields CDR1 SGHRS and CDR2 YFSETQ. The CDR3 DNA reads TGCGCCAGCAGCCGCGGACAGGGGGCGATAATCACCGGGGAGCTGTTTTTT. The encoded protein is CASSRGQGAIITGELFF.

The V gene is TRBV25-1, the J gene TRBJ1-2; D gene ambiguous. V lost 0 bases and J lost 5, with 7 bases in between. The CDR3 sequence is 13 residues long. Germline V gene lookup returns CDR1 MGHDK and CDR2 SYGVNS. The CDR3 loop is CASSEYPHYGYTF. The DNA for the CDR3 is TGTGCCAGCAGTGAATACCCCCATTATGGCTACACCTTC.

The V and J genes are TRBV5-1 and TRBJ1-2, with a possible D match to TRBD1 (5 bases). V was trimmed by 0 bases and J by 6 bases, leaving 12 bases between them. The CDR3 extends over 14 amino acids. The V gene's germline CDR1 is SGHRS and CDR2 YFSETQ. CDR3 sequence: CASSLVGRVDGYTF. CDR3 nucleotides: TGCGCCAGCAGCTTGGTTGGCAGGGTGGATGGCTACACCTTC.

This rearrangement joins TRBV9 to TRBJ1-4; 10 bases are a match to TRBD1. The V and J ends lost 4 bases and 4 bases, in that order; junction bases with no gene match: 10. Germline CDR1 is SGDLS and CDR2 is YYNGEE. The CDR3 runs to 17 residues. The CDR3 is CASSPRDRGTLNEKLFF. CDR3 DNA: TGTGCCAGCAGCCCCCGGGACAGGGGCACACTTAATGAAAAACTGTTTTTT.

This clone turned up a few times. This chain links TRBV30 with TRBJ1-5; D remains unclear. Deletions cut 3 bases from V and 0 bases from J, with 9 bases between. The germline gives CDR1 GTSNPN, CDR2 SVGIG (reference sequence). This CDR3 is 14 amino acids long. Here the CDR3 reads CAWSPGYSNQPQHF. The DNA for the CDR3 is TGTGCCTGGAGCCCGGGATATAGCAATCAGCCCCAGCATTTT.

In this sample, this clone turned up once. J is TRBJ2-5 and V is TRBV5-6, with TRBD1 identical over 7 bases. V was clipped by 2 bases and J by 4 bases; unmatched bases: 8. This CDR3 region has 15 residues. The V gene's germline CDR1 is SGHDT and CDR2 YYEEEE. CDR3 DNA sequence: TGTGCCAGCAGCTTAGTCAGGGGGTTCCCAGAGACCCAGTACTTC. It encodes CASSLVRGFPETQYF. Filled out from reference TRBV5-6 and TRBJ2-5, the complete variable domain reads DAGVTQSPTHLIKTRGQQVTLRCSPKSGHDTVSWYQQALGQGPQFIFQYYEEEERQRGNFPDRFSGHQFPNYSSELNVNALLLGDSALYLCASSLVRGFPETQYFGPGTRLLVL.

The chain has TRBV7-9 and TRBJ2-2, with D possibly TRBD2 on 5 matching bases. V was cut by 1 base and J by 4 bases, with 13 bases left in between. This CDR3 is built from 16 residues. Germline V lookup: CDR1 SEHNR, CDR2 FQNEAQ (reference sequence). The CDR3 nucleotides are TGTGCCAGCAGCTTAGAACGGGGAACACCCACCGGGGAGCTGTTTTTT. It translates to CASSLERGTPTGELFF.